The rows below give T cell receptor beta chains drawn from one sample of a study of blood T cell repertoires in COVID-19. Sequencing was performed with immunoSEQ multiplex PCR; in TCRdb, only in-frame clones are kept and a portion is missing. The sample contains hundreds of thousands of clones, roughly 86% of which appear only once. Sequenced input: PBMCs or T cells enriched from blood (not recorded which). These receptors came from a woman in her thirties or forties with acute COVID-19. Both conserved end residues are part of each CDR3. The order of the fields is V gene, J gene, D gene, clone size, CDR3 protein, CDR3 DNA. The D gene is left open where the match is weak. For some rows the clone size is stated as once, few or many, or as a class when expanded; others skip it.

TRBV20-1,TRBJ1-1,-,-,CSASGRSGNTEAFF,TGCAGTGCTAGTGGGAGGTCGGGGAACACTGAAGCTTTCTTT
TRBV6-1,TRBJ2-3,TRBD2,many,CASSDPSGSRGTQYF,TGTGCCAGCAGTGACCCTAGCGGGAGTAGAGGTACGCAGTATTTT
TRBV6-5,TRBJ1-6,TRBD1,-,CASQLGQSNSPLHF,TGTGCCAGCCAGCTGGGACAGTCGAATTCACCCCTCCACTTT
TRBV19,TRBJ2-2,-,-,CASRARNSNTGELFF,TGTGCCAGTAGGGCGCGGAACTCGAACACCGGGGAGCTGTTTTTT
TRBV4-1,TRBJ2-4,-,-,CASSLITGTTAKNIQYF,TGCGCCAGCAGCCTGATAACGGGGACAACAGCCAAAAACATTCAGTACTTC
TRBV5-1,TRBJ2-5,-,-,CASSPGGTETQYF,TGCGCCAGCTCCCCCGGGGGAACGGAGACCCAGTACTTC
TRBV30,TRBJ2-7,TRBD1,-,CAWAGTAEQYF,TGTGCCTGGGCAGGGACAGCCGAGCAGTACTTC
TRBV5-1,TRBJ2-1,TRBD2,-,CASSIAGSSYNEQFF,TGCGCCAGCAGCATAGCGGGAAGCTCCTACAATGAGCAGTTCTTC
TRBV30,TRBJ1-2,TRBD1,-,CAWSLQGKYGYTF,TGTGCCTGGAGTTTACAGGGGAAATATGGCTACACCTTC
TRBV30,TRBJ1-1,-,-,CAGMEGRQAFF,TGTGCCGGAATGGAGGGGCGTCAAGCTTTCTTT
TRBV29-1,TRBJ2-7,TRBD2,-,CSVPGLAIYEQYF,TGCAGCGTTCCGGGACTAGCAATTTACGAGCAGTACTTC
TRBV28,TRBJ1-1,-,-,CASSLQGLNTEAFF,TGTGCCAGCAGTTTACAGGGTTTGAACACTGAAGCTTTCTTT
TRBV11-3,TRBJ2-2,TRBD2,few,CASSLSLAGITGELFF,TGTGCCAGCAGCTTATCGCTAGCGGGAATTACCGGGGAGCTGTTTTTT
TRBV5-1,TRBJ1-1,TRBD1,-,CASSSGQLNTEAFF,TGCGCCAGCAGCTCGGGACAGCTTAACACTGAAGCTTTCTTT
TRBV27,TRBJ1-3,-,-,CASRPTQSSSGNTIYF,TGTGCCAGCAGGCCCACACAGTCGAGCTCTGGAAACACCATATATTTT
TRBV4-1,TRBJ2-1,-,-,CASSQEERNPYNEQFF,TGCGCCAGCAGCCAAGAGGAGAGGAATCCCTACAATGAGCAGTTCTTC
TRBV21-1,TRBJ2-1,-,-,CASSLAGGEFF,TGTGCCAGCAGTTTAGCGGGAGGGGAGTTCTTC
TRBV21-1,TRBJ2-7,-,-,CASSKRGDSPSSYEQYF,TGTGCCAGCAGCAAGAGGGGGGACAGTCCTTCTTCCTACGAGCAGTACTTC
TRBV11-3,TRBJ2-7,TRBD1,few,CASSLGGDRATEQYF,TGTGCCAGCAGCTTAGGCGGTGACAGGGCAACCGAGCAGTACTTC
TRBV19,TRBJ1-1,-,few,CASSISGKNTEAFF,TGTGCCAGTAGTATATCAGGGAAGAACACTGAAGCTTTCTTT
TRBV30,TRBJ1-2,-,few,CAWSVRRTRDYGYTF,TGTGCCTGGAGTGTACGCAGGACGAGGGACTATGGCTACACCTTC
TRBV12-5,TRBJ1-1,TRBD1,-,CASGLVLETGRLDTEAFF,TGTGCTAGTGGTTTGGTACTAGAGACAGGGAGATTAGACACTGAAGCTTTCTTT
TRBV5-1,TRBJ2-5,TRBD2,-,CASSLVSGTSGFQETQYF,TGCGCCAGCAGCTTGGTATCCGGGACTAGCGGCTTCCAAGAGACCCAGTACTTC
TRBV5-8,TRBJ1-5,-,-,CASSLRVAGSGQPQHF,TGTGCCAGCAGCTTGAGGGTTGCAGGTTCGGGGCAGCCCCAGCATTTT
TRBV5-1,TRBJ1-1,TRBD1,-,CASSFGQVLDTEAFF,TGCGCCAGCAGCTTTGGACAGGTCTTGGACACTGAAGCTTTCTTT
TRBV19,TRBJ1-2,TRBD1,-,CASSRRTGGDYGYTF,TGTGCCAGTAGTCGGAGGACAGGTGGCGACTATGGCTACACCTTC
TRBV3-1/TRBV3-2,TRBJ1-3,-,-,CASSLQGRGNTIYF,TGTGCCAGCAGCCTACAGGGTCGGGGAAACACCATATATTTT
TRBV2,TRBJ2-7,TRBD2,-,CASRPGLAGGPSYEQYF,TGTGCCAGCAGGCCGGGACTAGCGGGAGGGCCCTCCTACGAGCAGTACTTC
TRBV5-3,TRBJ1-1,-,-,CARNPGVPSNTNTEAFF,TGTGCCAGAAATCCGGGAGTTCCCTCTAACACTAACACTGAAGCTTTCTTT
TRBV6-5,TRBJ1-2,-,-,CASSYSSAAAVDGYTF,TGTGCCAGCAGTTACTCCTCGGCAGCGGCTGTGGATGGCTACACCTTC
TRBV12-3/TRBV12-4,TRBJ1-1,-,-,CATTTGWGTEAFF,TGTGCCACCACTACAGGGTGGGGCACTGAAGCTTTCTTT
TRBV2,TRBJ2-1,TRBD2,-,CASSSTSGINEQFF,TGTGCCAGCAGTAGCACTAGCGGGATCAATGAGCAGTTCTTC
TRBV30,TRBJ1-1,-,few,CAWSVRAHEGTEAFF,TGTGCCTGGAGTGTAAGGGCCCACGAGGGTACTGAAGCTTTCTTT
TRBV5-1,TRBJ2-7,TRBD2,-,CASSLQTSGEHYEQYF,TGCGCCAGCAGCTTGCAGACTAGCGGGGAACACTACGAGCAGTACTTC
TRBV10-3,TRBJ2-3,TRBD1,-,CASGQGGTDTQYF,TGTGCCAGCGGACAGGGGGGCACAGATACGCAGTATTTT
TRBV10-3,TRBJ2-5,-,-,CAISDQYQETQYF,TGTGCCATCAGTGATCAGTATCAAGAGACCCAGTACTTC
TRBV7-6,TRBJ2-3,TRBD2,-,CASSYGIGLAGLTDTQYF,TGTGCCAGCAGCTACGGGATCGGACTAGCGGGTCTCACAGATACGCAGTATTTT
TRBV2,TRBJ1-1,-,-,CASTENMNTEAFF,TGTGCCAGCACTGAAAACATGAACACTGAAGCTTTCTTT
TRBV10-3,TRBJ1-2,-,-,CAISDARNYGYTF,TGTGCCATCAGTGATGCCAGGAACTATGGCTACACCTTC
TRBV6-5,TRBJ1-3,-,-,CASRSKPSSGNTIYF,TGTGCCAGCAGATCGAAACCGAGCTCTGGAAACACCATATATTTT
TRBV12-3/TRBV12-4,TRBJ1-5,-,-,CASSLNPEQPQHF,TGTGCCAGCAGCCTCAACCCTGAGCAGCCCCAGCATTTT
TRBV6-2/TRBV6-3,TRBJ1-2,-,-,CASSSGQGYTF,TGTGCCAGCAGTTCCGGACAAGGCTACACCTTC
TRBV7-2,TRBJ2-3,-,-,CASSLVSSGPTDTQYF,TGTGCCAGCAGCTTAGTCTCCAGCGGACCCACAGATACGCAGTATTTT
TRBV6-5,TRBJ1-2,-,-,CASSSGTLNYGYTF,TGTGCCAGCAGTTCCGGGACTCTGAACTATGGCTACACCTTC
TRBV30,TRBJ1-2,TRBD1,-,CAWRPGQAYGYTF,TGTGCCTGGAGGCCGGGACAGGCTTATGGCTACACCTTC
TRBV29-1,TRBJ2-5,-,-,CSVVFLRQQETQYF,TGCAGCGTTGTTTTTCTCAGGCAACAAGAGACCCAGTACTTC
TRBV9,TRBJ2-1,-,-,CASSVARVQRPNNPAYNEQFF,TGTGCCAGCAGCGTAGCTCGGGTCCAGCGGCCCAACAACCCGGCTTACAATGAGCAGTTCTTC
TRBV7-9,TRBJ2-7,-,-,CASSLTPYEQYF,TGTGCCAGCAGCTTAACACCCTACGAGCAGTACTTC
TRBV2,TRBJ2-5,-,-,CASAYREQETQYF,TGTGCCAGCGCATACAGGGAGCAAGAGACCCAGTACTTC
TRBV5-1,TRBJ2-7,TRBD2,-,CASNPMRGGTYEQYF,TGCGCCAGCAACCCTATGCGGGGGGGGACCTACGAGCAGTACTTC
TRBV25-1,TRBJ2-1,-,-,CASSESVNNEQFF,TGTGCCAGCAGCGAGTCTGTTAACAATGAGCAGTTCTTC
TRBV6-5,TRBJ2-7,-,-,CASRIGSWSYEQYF,TGTGCCAGCAGAATCGGGAGTTGGTCCTACGAGCAGTACTTC
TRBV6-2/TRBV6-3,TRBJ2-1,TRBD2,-,CASSNPLAGAYNEQFF,TGTGCCAGCAGTAACCCTCTAGCGGGAGCCTACAATGAGCAGTTCTTC